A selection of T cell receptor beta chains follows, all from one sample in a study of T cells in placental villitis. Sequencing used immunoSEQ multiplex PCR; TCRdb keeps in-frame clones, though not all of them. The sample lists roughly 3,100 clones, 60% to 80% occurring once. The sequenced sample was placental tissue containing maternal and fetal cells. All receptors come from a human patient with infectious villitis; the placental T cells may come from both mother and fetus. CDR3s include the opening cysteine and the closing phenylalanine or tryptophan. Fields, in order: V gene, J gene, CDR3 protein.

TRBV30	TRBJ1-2	CAWTPGQGYGYTF
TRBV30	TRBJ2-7	CAWTPGLAVGEQYF
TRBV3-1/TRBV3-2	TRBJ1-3	CASSQWEGPSGNTIYF
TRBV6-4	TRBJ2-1	CASSESAGGYNEQFF
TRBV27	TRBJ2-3	CASSLGSANTDTQYF
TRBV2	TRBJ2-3	CASTAGGGPVDTQYF
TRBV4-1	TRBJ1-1	CASSRTGGNTEAFF
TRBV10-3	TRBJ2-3	CAITPGPRGDTQYF
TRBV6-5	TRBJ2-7	CASSYRGQGAGEQYF
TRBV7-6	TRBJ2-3	CASSLEGLVTDTQYF
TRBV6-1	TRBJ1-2	CASSESGIWGYTF
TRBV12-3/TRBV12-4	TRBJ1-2	CASSLRPIYGYTF
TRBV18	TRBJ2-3	CASSRLAGDTQYF
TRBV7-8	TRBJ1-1	CASSLVRTDLNTEAFF
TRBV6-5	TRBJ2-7	CASSLTGDEQYF
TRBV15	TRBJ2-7	CATSSLLAGGAGEQYF
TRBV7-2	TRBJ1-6	CASSERQVLNSPLHF
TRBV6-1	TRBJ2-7	CASSEAVLGIYEQYF
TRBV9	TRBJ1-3	CASSVGGAGNTIYF
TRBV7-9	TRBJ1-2	CASSLEGAPNYGYTF
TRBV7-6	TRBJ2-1	CASSLRGRNNEQFF
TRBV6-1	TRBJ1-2	CASSENQGPYGYTF
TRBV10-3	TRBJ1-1	CAISEARWNTEAFF
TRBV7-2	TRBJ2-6	CASSYGSLAGANVLTF
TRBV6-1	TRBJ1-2	CASSDRQGIYGYTF
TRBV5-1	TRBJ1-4	CASSLEGDVATNEKLFF
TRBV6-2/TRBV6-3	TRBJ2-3	CASSYPGDTQYF
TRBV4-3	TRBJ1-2	CASSPDRGFFGYTF
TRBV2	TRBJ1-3	CASRPGQGGGNTIYF
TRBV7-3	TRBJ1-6	CASSFPGSPLHF
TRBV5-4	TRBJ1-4	CASSLAGGEKLFF
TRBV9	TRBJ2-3	CASSVGGNLGTDTQYF
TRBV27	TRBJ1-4	CASSSRRLNEKLFF
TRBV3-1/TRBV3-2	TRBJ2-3	CASSQEGGYSTDTQYF
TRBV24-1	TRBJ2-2	CATRGLGELFF
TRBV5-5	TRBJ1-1	CASSRQQMNTEAFF
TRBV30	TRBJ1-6	CAWSDGGPASPLHF
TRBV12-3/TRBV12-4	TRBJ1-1	CASWLNTEAFF
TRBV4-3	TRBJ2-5	CASSRTSGGAWETQYF
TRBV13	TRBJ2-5	CASSLGQGRQETQYF
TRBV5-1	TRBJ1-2	CASSPGQGAAYGYTF
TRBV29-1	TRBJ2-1	CSVDTLKGQGSYNEQFF
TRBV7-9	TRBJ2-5	CASSPTLGVQETQYF
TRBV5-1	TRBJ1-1	CASSVDSGGPGTEAFF
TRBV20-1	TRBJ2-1	CSASPSGVLGNEQFF
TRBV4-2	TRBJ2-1	CASSSQIFAEQFF
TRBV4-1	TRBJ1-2	CASSQGTGNYGYTF
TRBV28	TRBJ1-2	CASTALEEYYGYTF
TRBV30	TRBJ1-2	CAWGDSQVHTF